This TCR beta chain originates from a study of blood T cell repertoires in COVID-19. Turning to the study itself: Samples of COVID-19 (acute and convalescent) were obtained from the United States, Italy and Spain. Sample material is recorded as cDNA or gDNA derived from T cells, B-cell-depleted T cells, or PBMCs.

Authors' processing steps: Cell counts per sample came from amplifying reference gene primers. Only in-frame clones appear in the TCRdb table, and some are missing; sequencing was by immunoSEQ multiplex PCR. The DNA gave D and trimming, while V, J and clone size come from that table. In the table there are tens of thousands of clones, roughly 90% of which are singletons. Germline CDR1 is LGHDT and CDR2 is YNNKEL (reference sequence). The CDR3 loop spans 16 amino acids. Trimming shortened V by 5 bases and J by 8 bases, and 24 bases separated the two germline ends. The sample consisted of peripheral blood. This TCR was sampled from a man in his 60s with acute or convalescent COVID-19. The chain recombines TRBV3-1 (or the pseudogene TRBV3-2) with TRBJ1-2; tentative D call: TRBD1 (6 bases). The CDR3 sequence is CASSARQERNLRGYTF. CDR3 sequence (DNA): TGTGCCAGCAGCGCGAGACAGGAGAGGAACCTTAGGGGCTACACCTTC.